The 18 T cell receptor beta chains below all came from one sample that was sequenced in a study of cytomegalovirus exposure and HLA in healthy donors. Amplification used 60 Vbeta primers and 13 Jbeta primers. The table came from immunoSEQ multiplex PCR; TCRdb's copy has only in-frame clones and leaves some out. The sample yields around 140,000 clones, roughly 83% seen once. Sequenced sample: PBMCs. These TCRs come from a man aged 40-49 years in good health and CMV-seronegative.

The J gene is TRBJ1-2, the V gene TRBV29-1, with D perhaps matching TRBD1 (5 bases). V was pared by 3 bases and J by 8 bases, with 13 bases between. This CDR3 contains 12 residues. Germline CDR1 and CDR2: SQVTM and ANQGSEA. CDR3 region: CSVEGGFEGYTF. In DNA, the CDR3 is TGCAGCGTTGAGGGGGGGTTTGAAGGCTACACCTTC.

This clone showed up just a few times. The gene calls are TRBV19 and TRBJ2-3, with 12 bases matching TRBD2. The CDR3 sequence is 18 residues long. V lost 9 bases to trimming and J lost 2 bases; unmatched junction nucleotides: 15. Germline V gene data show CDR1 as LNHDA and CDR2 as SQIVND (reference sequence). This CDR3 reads CARGPLAGGTSPTDTQYF. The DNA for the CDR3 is TGTGCCAGGGGCCCCCTAGCGGGAGGGACTTCTCCCACAGATACGCAGTATTTT.

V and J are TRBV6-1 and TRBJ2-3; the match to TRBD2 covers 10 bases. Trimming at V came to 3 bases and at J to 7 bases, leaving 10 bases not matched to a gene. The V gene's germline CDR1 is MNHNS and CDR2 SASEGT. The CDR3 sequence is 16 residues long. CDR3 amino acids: CASSDPSGRGGNTQYF. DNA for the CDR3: TGTGCCAGCAGTGACCCAAGCGGGAGGGGGGGGAATACGCAGTATTTT.

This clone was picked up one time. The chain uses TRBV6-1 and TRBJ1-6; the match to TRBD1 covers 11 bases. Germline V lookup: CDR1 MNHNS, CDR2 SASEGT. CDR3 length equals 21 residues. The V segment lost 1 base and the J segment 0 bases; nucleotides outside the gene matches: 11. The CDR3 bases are TGTGCCAGCAGTGAAGTAAGGGGACAGGGGGACTCAAACTCCTATAATTCACCCCTCCACTTT. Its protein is CASSEVRGQGDSNSYNSPLHF.

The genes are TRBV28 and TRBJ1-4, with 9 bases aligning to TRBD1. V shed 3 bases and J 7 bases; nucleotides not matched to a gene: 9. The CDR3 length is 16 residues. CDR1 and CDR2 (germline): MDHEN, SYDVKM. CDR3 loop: CASSFRDRAGGEKLFF. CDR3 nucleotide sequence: TGTGCCAGCAGTTTCCGGGACAGGGCGGGCGGTGAAAAACTGTTTTTT.

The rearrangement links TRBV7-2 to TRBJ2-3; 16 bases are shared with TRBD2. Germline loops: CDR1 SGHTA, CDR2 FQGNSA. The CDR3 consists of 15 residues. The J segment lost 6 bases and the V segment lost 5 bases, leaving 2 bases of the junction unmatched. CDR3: CASSGTSGGADTQYF. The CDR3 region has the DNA TGTGCCAGCAGCGGGACTAGCGGGGGGGCCGATACGCAGTATTTT.

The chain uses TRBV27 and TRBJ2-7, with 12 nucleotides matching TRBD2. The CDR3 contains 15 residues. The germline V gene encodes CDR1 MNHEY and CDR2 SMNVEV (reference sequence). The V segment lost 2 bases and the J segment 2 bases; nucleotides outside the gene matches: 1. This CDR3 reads CASSLLAGGTYEQYF. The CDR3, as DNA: TGTGCCAGCAGTTTACTAGCGGGAGGGACCTACGAGCAGTACTTC.

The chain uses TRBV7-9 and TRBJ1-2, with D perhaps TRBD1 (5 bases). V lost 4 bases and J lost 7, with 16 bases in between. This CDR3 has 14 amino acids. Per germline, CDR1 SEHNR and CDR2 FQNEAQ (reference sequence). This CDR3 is CASSSHAGWRGYTF. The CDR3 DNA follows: TGTGCCAGCAGCTCCCACGCAGGGTGGCGTGGCTACACCTTC.

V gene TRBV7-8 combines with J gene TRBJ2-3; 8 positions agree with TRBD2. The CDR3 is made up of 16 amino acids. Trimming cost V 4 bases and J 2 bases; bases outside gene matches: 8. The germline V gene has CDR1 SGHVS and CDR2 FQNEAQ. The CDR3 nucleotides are TGTGCCAGCAGCTCACCCGACGGGGGGGACACAGATACGCAGTATTTT. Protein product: CASSSPDGGDTDTQYF. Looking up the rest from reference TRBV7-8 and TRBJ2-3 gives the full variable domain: GAGVSQSPRYKVAKRGQDVALRCDPISGHVSLFWYQQALGQGPEFLTYFQNEAQLDKSGLPSDRFFAERPEGSVSTLKIQRTQQEDSAVYLCASSSPDGGDTDTQYFGPGTRLTVL.

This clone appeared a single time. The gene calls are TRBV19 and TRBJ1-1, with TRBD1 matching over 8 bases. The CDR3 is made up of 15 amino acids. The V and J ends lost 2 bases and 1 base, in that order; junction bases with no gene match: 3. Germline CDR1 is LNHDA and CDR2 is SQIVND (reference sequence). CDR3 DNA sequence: TGTGCCAGTAGTATATTCGGGACAGGGAACACTGAAGCTTTCTTT. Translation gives CASSIFGTGNTEAFF.

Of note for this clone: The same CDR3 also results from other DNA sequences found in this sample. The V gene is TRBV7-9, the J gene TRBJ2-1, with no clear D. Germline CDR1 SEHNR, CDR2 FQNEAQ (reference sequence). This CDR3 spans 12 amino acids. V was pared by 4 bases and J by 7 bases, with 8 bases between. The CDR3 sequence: CASSYSPNEQFF. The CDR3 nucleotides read TGTGCCAGCAGCTATAGCCCGAATGAGCAGTTCTTC.

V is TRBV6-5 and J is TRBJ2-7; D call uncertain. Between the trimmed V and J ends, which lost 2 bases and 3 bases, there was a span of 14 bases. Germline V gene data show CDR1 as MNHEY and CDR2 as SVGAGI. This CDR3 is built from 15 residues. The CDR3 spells CASSYPQAGFYEQYF. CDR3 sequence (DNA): TGTGCCAGCAGTTACCCGCAGGCTGGATTCTACGAGCAGTACTTC.

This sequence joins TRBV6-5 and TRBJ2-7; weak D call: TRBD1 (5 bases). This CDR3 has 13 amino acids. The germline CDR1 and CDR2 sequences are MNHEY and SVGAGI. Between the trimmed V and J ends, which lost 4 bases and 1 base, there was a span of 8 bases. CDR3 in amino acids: CASSFPGSYEQYF. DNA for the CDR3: TGTGCCAGCAGTTTCCCAGGGTCCTACGAGCAGTACTTC.

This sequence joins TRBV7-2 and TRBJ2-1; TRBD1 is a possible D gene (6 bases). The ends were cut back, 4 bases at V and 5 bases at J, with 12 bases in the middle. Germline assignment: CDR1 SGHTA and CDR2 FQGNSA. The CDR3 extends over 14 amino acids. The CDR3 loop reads CASSSPRGNNEQFF. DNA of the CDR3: TGTGCCAGCAGCTCCCCGAGGGGGAACAATGAGCAGTTCTTC.

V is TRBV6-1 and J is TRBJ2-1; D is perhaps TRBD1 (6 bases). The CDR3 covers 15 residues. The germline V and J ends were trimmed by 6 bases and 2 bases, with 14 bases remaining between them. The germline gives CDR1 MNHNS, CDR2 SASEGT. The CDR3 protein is CASSPTGSTYNEQFF. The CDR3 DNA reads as TGTGCCAGCAGCCCCACAGGGAGCACCTACAATGAGCAGTTCTTC.

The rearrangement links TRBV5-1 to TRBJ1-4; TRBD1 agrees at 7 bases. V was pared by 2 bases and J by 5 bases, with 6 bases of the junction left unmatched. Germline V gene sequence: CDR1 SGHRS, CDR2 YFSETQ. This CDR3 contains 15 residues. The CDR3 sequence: CASSFTGARNEKLFF. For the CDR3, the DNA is TGCGCCAGCAGCTTCACAGGGGCGAGGAATGAAAAACTGTTTTTT.

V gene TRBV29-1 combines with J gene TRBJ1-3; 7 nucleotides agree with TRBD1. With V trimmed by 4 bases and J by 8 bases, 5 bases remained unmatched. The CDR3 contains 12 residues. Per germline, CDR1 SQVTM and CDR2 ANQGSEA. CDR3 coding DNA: TGCAGCGTTGGACAGGGCGGGGACACCATATATTTT. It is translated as CSVGQGGDTIYF.

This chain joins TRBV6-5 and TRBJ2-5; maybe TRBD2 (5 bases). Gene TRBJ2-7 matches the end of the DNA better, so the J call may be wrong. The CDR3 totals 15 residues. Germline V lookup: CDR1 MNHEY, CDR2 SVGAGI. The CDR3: CASSSPGFSTYEQYF. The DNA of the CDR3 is TGTGCCAGCAGTTCCCCGGGGTTCAGCACCTACGAGCAGTACTTC.